This TCR beta chain was captured in a study of shared clonotypes between healthy human individuals. The CDR3 contains 17 residues. Trimming removed 4 bases from V and 0 bases from J, with 18 bases in between. Germline V CDR1 and CDR2: SGHVS, FQNEAQ. Generated by immunoSEQ multiplex PCR, the TCRdb table keeps only in-frame clones and is missing some. The sample consists of fewer than 1.6 million clones, less than 99% of them appearing once. Sequenced: naive CD4+ T cells sorted from blood. As for subset: CD45RA+ positively selected. This TCR came from a young man in good health. This rearrangement joins TRBV7-8 to TRBJ1-1; no firm D call. The CDR3 coding sequence is TGTGCCAGCAGCTACCGTCCCTATGGAAGTATGAACACTGAAGCTTTCTTT. Amino acids: CASSYRPYGSMNTEAFF.